The 26 T cell receptor beta chains listed next were all sequenced from one sample in a study of blood T cell repertoires in COVID-19. TCRdb's copy holds only in-frame clones and misses some; the assay was immunoSEQ multiplex PCR. This table holds fewer than 500,000 clones, approximately 80% found once. The sequenced material came from peripheral blood. These receptors came from a human donor with acute or convalescent COVID-19. The donor label of this sample is uncertain.

The chain links TRBV6-5 to TRBJ1-5; D is possibly TRBD1 (6 bases). Between the trimmed V and J ends, which lost 0 bases and 5 bases, there was a span of 11 bases. CDR3 length: 15 amino acids. Germline V gene sequence: CDR1 MNHEY, CDR2 SVGAGI. The CDR3 reads CASSYSLGADQPQHF. The CDR3, as DNA: TGTGCCAGCAGTTACTCTCTGGGGGCGGATCAGCCCCAGCATTTT.

The chain recombines TRBV4-2 with TRBJ1-2, with a weak D call TRBD1 (6 bases). Germline CDR1 reads LGHNA; CDR2 reads YNFKEQ. The V end lost 0 bases, the J end lost 8 bases, and 13 bases lay between the germline ends. This CDR3 contains 14 residues. The CDR3: CASSQDRTAYGYTF. In nucleotides, the CDR3 is TGTGCCAGCAGCCAAGATAGGACAGCCTACGGCTACACCTTC.

The chain recombines TRBV7-9 with TRBJ1-1, with 10 positions matching TRBD1. With V trimmed by 5 bases and J by 3 bases, 6 bases remained unmatched. Germline values: CDR1 SEHNR, CDR2 FQNEAQ (reference sequence). The CDR3 has 15 amino acids. The CDR3 nucleotides are TGTGCCAGCAGCCAACTGACAGGGGGCTACACTGAAGCTTTCTTT. This encodes CASSQLTGGYTEAFF.

This sequence joins TRBV7-9 and TRBJ1-2, with TRBD1 matching 11 bases. Germline loops: CDR1 SEHNR, CDR2 FQNEAQ (reference sequence). The CDR3 totals 15 residues. V trimming: 5 bases; J trimming: 4 bases; junction bases outside the gene matches: 6. The CDR3 loop is CASSQDRGQGYGYTF. CDR3 in DNA: TGTGCCAGCAGCCAGGACAGGGGGCAAGGCTATGGCTACACCTTC. The variable domain in full, with the rest retrieved from reference TRBV7-9 and TRBJ1-2, is DTGVSQNPRHKITKRGQNVTFRCDPISEHNRLYWYRQTLGQGPEFLTYFQNEAQLEKSRLLSDRFSAERPKGSFSTLEIQRTEQGDSAMYLCASSQDRGQGYGYTFGSGTRLTVV.

The chain couples TRBV19 to TRBJ2-7; 9 positions agree with TRBD1. This CDR3 is 16 amino acids long. Germline loops: CDR1 LNHDA, CDR2 SQIVND (reference sequence). The junction had 9 bases not matched to a gene; V was cut back by 1 base and J by 5 bases. Written as DNA, the CDR3 is TGTGCCAGTAGTATAGGTCTTCGGGACAGGGTCCACGAGCAGTACTTC. Translated, it gives CASSIGLRDRVHEQYF. The full variable domain, with the rest looked up from reference TRBV19 and TRBJ2-7, is DGGITQSPKYLFRKEGQNVTLSCEQNLNHDAMYWYRQDPGQGLRLIYYSQIVNDFQKGDIAEGYSVSREKKESFPLTVTSAQKNPTAFYLCASSIGLRDRVHEQYFGPGTRLTVT.

The gene calls are TRBV30 and TRBJ1-1; 7 bases line up with TRBD1. Germline CDR1 GTSNPN, CDR2 SVGIG (reference sequence). The CDR3 runs to 12 residues. The V and J ends lost 6 bases and 1 base, in that order; junction bases with no gene match: 2. CDR3 coding DNA: TGTGCCTGCCGACAGGGGAACACTGAAGCTTTCTTT. Translating it yields CACRQGNTEAFF.

The V and J genes are TRBV4-2 and TRBJ1-3; D not certain. V lost 1 base and J lost 1, with 11 bases in between. The germline V gene encodes CDR1 LGHNA and CDR2 YNFKEQ. CDR3 length: 16 amino acids. CDR3 region: CASSQGKGGSGNTIYF. CDR3 coding DNA: TGTGCCAGCAGCCAAGGCAAGGGAGGTTCTGGAAACACCATATATTTT.

The rearrangement uses TRBV11-2 and TRBJ1-2; TRBD1 agrees at 7 bases. Unmatched junction bases numbered 2, after V lost 2 bases and J lost 2 bases. From germline, CDR1 is SGHAT and CDR2 FQNNGV. CDR3 length equals 14 residues. The CDR3 is CASSLMTGNYGYTF. CDR3 sequence (DNA): TGTGCCAGCAGCTTAATGACAGGGAACTATGGCTACACCTTC. The full variable domain, completed using reference TRBV11-2 and TRBJ1-2, is EAGVAQSPRYKIIEKRQSVAFWCNPISGHATLYWYQQILGQGPKLLIQFQNNGVVDDSQLPKDRFSAERLKGVDSTLKIQPAKLEDSAVYLCASSLMTGNYGYTFGSGTRLTVV.

The chain couples TRBV30 to TRBJ2-7; 8 nucleotides align to TRBD1. The CDR3 loop spans 13 amino acids. J lost 2 bases, V lost 4 bases, and 4 bases had no gene match. Per germline, CDR1 GTSNPN and CDR2 SVGIG (reference sequence). The CDR3 spells CAWIRTGTYEQYF. CDR3 nucleotides: TGTGCCTGGATCCGGACAGGGACCTACGAGCAGTACTTC.

The rearrangement uses TRBV19 and TRBJ2-1; TRBD1 is a possible D gene (6 bases). Germline V lookup: CDR1 LNHDA, CDR2 SQIVND (reference sequence). V lost 8 bases and J lost 7, with 21 bases in between. CDR3 length equals 15 residues. In DNA form, the CDR3 reads TGTGCCAGTCGCACCGGCACAGGGCAGGGAAATGAGCAGTTCTTC. It yields the protein CASRTGTGQGNEQFF.

The chain employs TRBV6-1 and TRBJ2-1, with 9 bases that match TRBD1. The V segment lost 3 bases and the J segment 6 bases; nucleotides outside the gene matches: 12. The CDR3 is 17 amino acids. Looked up from germline, CDR1 is MNHNS and CDR2 is SASEGT. The CDR3 region is CASSDIRGQGILNEQFF. As DNA, the CDR3 is TGTGCCAGCAGTGACATCCGAGGACAGGGGATACTCAATGAGCAGTTCTTC.

The rearrangement uses TRBV6-5 and TRBJ1-6; D is undetermined. The V and J ends lost 2 bases and 10 bases respectively, with 9 bases between them. This CDR3 has 13 residues. Per germline, CDR1 MNHEY and CDR2 SVGAGI. The CDR3 DNA reads TGTGCCAGCAGTTACACCAGCGTATCACCCCTCCACTTT. Its protein product is CASSYTSVSPLHF.

This chain connects TRBV10-1 to TRBJ1-2, with TRBD1 as a possible D gene (5 bases). Per germline, CDR1 WNHNN and CDR2 SYGVQD (reference sequence). V lost 3 bases and J lost 4, with 9 bases in between. The length of the CDR3 is 13 residues. CDR3 amino acids: CASSDSRAYGYTF. CDR3 DNA: TGCGCCAGCAGTGATTCCAGGGCCTATGGCTACACCTTC.

This chain connects TRBV11-2 to TRBJ2-1; 9 bases fit TRBD1. V gave up 4 bases and J gave up 3 bases; unmatched junction bases: 4. There are 15 residues in the CDR3. CDR1 SGHAT and CDR2 FQNNGV come from the germline V gene. The CDR3 protein is CASSWDRADYNEQFF. For the CDR3, the DNA is TGTGCCAGCAGCTGGGACAGGGCAGACTACAATGAGCAGTTCTTC.

The chain links TRBV7-9 to TRBJ1-4; TRBD1 agrees at 10 bases. The CDR3 extends over 16 amino acids. Trimming at V came to 3 bases and at J to 6 bases, leaving 7 bases not matched to a gene. CDR1 is SEHNR, CDR2 FQNEAQ, per germline (reference sequence). CDR3 sequence reads: CASSLGFGQGDEKLFF. CDR3 nucleotide sequence: TGTGCCAGCAGCTTGGGATTCGGACAGGGGGATGAAAAACTGTTTTTT.

The DNA of the CDR3 is TGCGCCAGCAGCCAAGATATGCGGGGCAACACTGAAGCTTTCTTT. It codes for CASSQDMRGNTEAFF. This sequence joins TRBV4-1 and TRBJ1-1, with D possibly matching TRBD1 (5 bases). Between the trimmed V and J ends, which lost 0 bases and 2 bases, there was a span of 10 bases. This CDR3 comprises 15 residues. CDR1 and CDR2 (germline): MGHRA, YSYEKL.

This chain joins TRBV5-4 and TRBJ1-4, with a possible D match to TRBD1 (5 bases). Germline CDR1 and CDR2: SGHNT and YYREEE (reference sequence). The V end was cut by 3 bases, the J end by 8 bases, with 14 bases between. The CDR3 spans 14 residues. The chain's CDR3 is CASSSGPGGEKLFF. CDR3 sequence (DNA): TGTGCCAGCAGCTCGGGGCCGGGAGGGGAAAAACTGTTTTTT.

This clone turned up a few times. The chain joins TRBV5-1 to TRBJ1-3; a weak D match, TRBD1 (6 bases). V lost 0 bases to trimming and J lost 3 bases, with 7 bases between them. CDR1 and CDR2 (germline): SGHRS, YFSETQ. The CDR3 totals 14 residues. The CDR3 region is CASSLAGDGNTIYF. CDR3 coding DNA: TGCGCCAGCAGCTTGGCAGGGGATGGAAACACCATATATTTT. The whole variable domain, remainder taken from reference TRBV5-1 and TRBJ1-3, is KAGVTQTPRYLIKTRGQQVTLSCSPISGHRSVSWYQQTPGQGLQFLFEYFSETQRNKGNFPGRFSGRQFSNSRSEMNVSTLELGDSALYLCASSLAGDGNTIYFGEGSWLTVV.

The chain joins TRBV4-1 to TRBJ1-2; D gene ambiguous. The CDR3 consists of 14 residues. Germline V CDR1 and CDR2: MGHRA, YSYEKL. Trimming pared 0 bases from V and 3 bases from J, leaving 8 bases between. The CDR3 DNA follows: TGCGCCAGCAGCCAAGATCACGGGGACTATGGCTACACCTTC. Translated: CASSQDHGDYGYTF.

The chain employs TRBV6-5 and TRBJ1-2; 11 nucleotides line up with TRBD1. Germline assignment: CDR1 MNHEY and CDR2 SVGAGI. The V gene end was trimmed by 8 bases and the J gene end by 8 bases; junction bases not matched to a gene: 10. The CDR3 runs to 14 residues. CDR3 DNA sequence: TGTGCCAGCTCCTGGGGGGGACAGGGGGGCGGCTACACCTTC. It translates to CASSWGGQGGGYTF.

This rearrangement joins TRBV7-2 to TRBJ2-3; 8 bases agree with TRBD2. Germline CDR1 and CDR2: SGHTA and FQGNSA. V lost 0 bases, J lost 6 bases, and 14 bases stayed unmatched. The CDR3 is 18 residues long. CDR3 sequence reads: CASSLAGAGTSSMDTQYF. CDR3 coding DNA: TGTGCCAGCAGCTTAGCGGGGGCGGGGACTAGTAGTATGGATACGCAGTATTTT.

The chain is built from TRBV20-1 and TRBJ1-2, with 7 bases identical to TRBD1. The CDR3 length is 15 residues. After removal of 3 bases from V and 3 bases from J, the junction contained 10 bases not matched to a gene. Germline V gives CDR1 DFQATT, CDR2 SNEGSKA (reference sequence). The CDR3 loop is CSASVRQGLHYGYTF. For the CDR3, the DNA is TGCAGTGCTAGTGTCAGACAGGGACTTCACTATGGCTACACCTTC.

The chain combines TRBV4-1 with TRBJ1-1; D possibly corresponds to TRBD1 (6 bases). The CDR3 covers 15 residues. From germline, CDR1 is MGHRA and CDR2 YSYEKL. Trimming removed 4 bases at V and 5 bases at J, with 17 bases between. The CDR3 region is CASSRDIGRGTEAFF. DNA for the CDR3: TGCGCCAGCAGCCGGGACATCGGGCGGGGGACTGAAGCTTTCTTT.

The CDR3 sequence: CATSDFGTSGSSYNEQFF. The CDR3 region has the DNA TGTGCCACCAGTGATTTCGGGACTAGCGGGAGTAGCTACAATGAGCAGTTCTTC. The chain couples TRBV24-1 to TRBJ2-1; 14 nucleotides align to TRBD2. The CDR3 has 18 residues. Germline assignment: CDR1 KGHDR and CDR2 SFDVKD. Unmatched junction bases numbered 4, after V lost 1 base and J lost 3 bases.

Here the CDR3 reads CASSQATTGHYNSPLHF. In nucleotides, the CDR3 is TGTGCCAGCAGCCAGGCGACGACAGGACATTATAATTCACCCCTCCACTTT. The rearrangement links TRBV14 to TRBJ1-6; maybe TRBD1 (6 bases). The ends were cut back, 3 bases at V and 4 bases at J, with 16 bases in the middle. In germline, CDR1 is SGHDN, CDR2 FVKESK. The CDR3 covers 17 residues.

The chain uses TRBV19 and TRBJ2-1, with 8 bases that match TRBD1. Germline values: CDR1 LNHDA, CDR2 SQIVND (reference sequence). V lost 2 bases and J lost 10; bases outside the gene matches: 4. The CDR3 covers 13 residues. CDR3 region: CASSIQGAREQFF. The CDR3 DNA sequence: TGTGCCAGTAGTATACAGGGGGCGAGGGAGCAGTTCTTC.